This TCR beta chain is drawn from a study of shared clonotypes between healthy human individuals. Whole-study findings and limits: A handful of donors had roughly 5.2% of their naive CD4 clonotypes in common. All-four-donor shared clonotypes had higher generation probabilities than non-shared clonotypes did. Sampling covered nothing but blood. Tissue TCR repertoires likely differ from those found in blood.

This CDR3 has 18 amino acids. Germline CDR1 is LNHDA and CDR2 is SQIVND (reference sequence). Trimming cost V 1 base and J 6 bases; bases outside gene matches: 10. Measured with immunoSEQ multiplex PCR; TCRdb has only the in-frame clones, and not every one. The table records 2 million to 3 million clones, roughly nine tenths of them present only once. Regarding this clone: Its antigen remains unknown.

Sequencing was performed on naive CD4+ T cells sorted from blood. Subset: CD45RA+ positively selected. The TCR sequence derives from a man aged 18 to 30 in good health. This chain links TRBV19 with TRBJ1-5; TRBD1 aligns across 12 bases. The CDR3 region has the DNA TGTGCCAGTAGTATAGCCCCCGGGACAGGGGGCAGGGGTCAGCCCCAGCATTTT. Encoded protein: CASSIAPGTGGRGQPQHF.